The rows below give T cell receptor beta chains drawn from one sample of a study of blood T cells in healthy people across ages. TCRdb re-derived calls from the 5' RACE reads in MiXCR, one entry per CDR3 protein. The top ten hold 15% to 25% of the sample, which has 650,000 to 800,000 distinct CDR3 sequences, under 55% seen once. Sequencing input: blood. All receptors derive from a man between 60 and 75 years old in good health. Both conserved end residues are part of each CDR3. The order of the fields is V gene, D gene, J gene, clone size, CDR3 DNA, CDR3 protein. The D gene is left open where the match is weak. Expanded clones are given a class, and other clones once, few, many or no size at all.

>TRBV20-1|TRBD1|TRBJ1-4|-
TGCAGTGCTCCGAGCGACAGGGGCTCAGGGGAAAAACTGTTTTTT
CSAPSDRGSGEKLFF
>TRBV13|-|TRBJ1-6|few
TGTGCCAGCCGAAGGGGTTCCTCTAGCTCCTATAATTCACCCCTCCACTTT
CASRRGSSSSYNSPLHF
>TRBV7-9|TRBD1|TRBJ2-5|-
TGTGCCAGCAGCCGGACAGGGATCAAGGGGGTGCGGACCCAGTACTTC
CASSRTGIKGVRTQYF
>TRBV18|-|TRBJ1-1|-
TGTGCCAGCTCACGGGACTTTGGGACACAAGGTGAAGCTTTCTTT
CASSRDFGTQGEAFF
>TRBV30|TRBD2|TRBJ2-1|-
TGTGCCTGGACCCGAGGGACTAGCTTAGGCAATGAGCAGTTCTTC
CAWTRGTSLGNEQFF
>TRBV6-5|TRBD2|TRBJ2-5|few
TGTGCCAGCAGTTCCGGGACTAGCGGGATACAGACCCAGTACTTC
CASSSGTSGIQTQYF
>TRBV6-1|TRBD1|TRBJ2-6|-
TGTGCCAGCAGTGGACAGGGGTTCTCTGGGGCCAACGTCCTGACTTTC
CASSGQGFSGANVLTF
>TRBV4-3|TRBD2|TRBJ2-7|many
TGCGCCAGCAGCCCGACTAGCAATTTACACGAGCAGTACTTC
CASSPTSNLHEQYF
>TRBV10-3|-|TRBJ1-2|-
TGTGCCATCGGTGAAGGCCGTTATGGCTACACCTTC
CAIGEGRYGYTF
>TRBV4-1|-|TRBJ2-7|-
TGCGCCAGCAGCCAGGATCCGGGGTCTGGGGAGCAGTACTTC
CASSQDPGSGEQYF
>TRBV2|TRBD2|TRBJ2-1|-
TGTGCCAGCAGTGGAAGTAGCGGGGGCTATAATGAGCAGTTCTTC
CASSGSSGGYNEQFF
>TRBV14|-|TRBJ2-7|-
TGTGCCACCTCAATCCGCGCAGGGGCCGAGCAGTACTTC
CATSIRAGAEQYF
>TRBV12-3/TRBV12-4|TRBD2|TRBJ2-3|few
TGTGCCTGCAGTTTGAAGCGGGGGAGCACAGATACGCAGTATTTT
CACSLKRGSTDTQYF
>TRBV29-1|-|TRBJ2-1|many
TGCAGCGTCGTCGGTGTGATTCTCAATGAGCAGTTCTTC
CSVVGVILNEQFF
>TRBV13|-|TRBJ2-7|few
TGTGCCAGCAGCAACACTAGGGACGGTCGTTCGATGCAGTACTTC
CASSNTRDGRSMQYF
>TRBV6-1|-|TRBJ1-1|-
TGTGCCAGCAGTGAAGCGATGGGAGGGGGGGACACTGAAGCTTTCTTT
CASSEAMGGGDTEAFF
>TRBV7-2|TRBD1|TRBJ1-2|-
TGTGCCAGCAGCTTGGGAGACAGGGTCCATGGCTACACCTTC
CASSLGDRVHGYTF
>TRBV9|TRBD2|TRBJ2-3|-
TGTGCCAGCAGCGCCGGGGGGGTGGCGCAGTATTTT
CASSAGGVAQYF
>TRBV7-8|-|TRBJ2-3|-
TGTGCCAGCAGCTTAGGTAGAGTTGGCACAGATACGCGGTATTTT
CASSLGRVGTDTRYF
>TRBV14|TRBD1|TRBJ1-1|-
TGTGCCAGCAGCCAAGGGGACAGGGAGACTGAAGCTTTCTTT
CASSQGDRETEAFF
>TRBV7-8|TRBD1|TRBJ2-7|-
TGTGCCAGCAGCTCGGGACAGGGGCTTGACTACGAGCAGTACTTC
CASSSGQGLDYEQYF
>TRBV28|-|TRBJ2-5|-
TGTGCCAGCAGTACCCCGGATATCCAAGAGACCCAGTACTTC
CASSTPDIQETQYF
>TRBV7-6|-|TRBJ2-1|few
TGTGCCAGCAGCTTCGGAAGGGGTGTTAGCAATGAGCAGTTCTTC
CASSFGRGVSNEQFF
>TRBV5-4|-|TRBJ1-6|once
TGTGCCAGCAGCTTGGAGGTGGAAACAAATTCACCCCTCCACTTT
CASSLEVETNSPLHF
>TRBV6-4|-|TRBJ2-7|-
TGTGCCAGCAGCCCCGGGGGAGAGGAGCAGTACTTC
CASSPGGEEQYF
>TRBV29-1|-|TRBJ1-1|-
TGCAGCGTTGGATTTGGGGGAAACACTGAAGCTTTCTTT
CSVGFGGNTEAFF
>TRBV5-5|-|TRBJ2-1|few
TGTGCCAGCAGCTTGGCCGTAGGGAACTACGATGAGCAGTTCTTC
CASSLAVGNYDEQFF
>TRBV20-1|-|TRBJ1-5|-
TGCAGTGCTAGGGCAGCAGGAGATAGCAATCAGCCCCAGCATTTT
CSARAAGDSNQPQHF
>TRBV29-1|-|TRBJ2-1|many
TGCAGCGTGGACCGGGACTCGGAAATCTATGAGCAGTTCTTC
CSVDRDSEIYEQFF
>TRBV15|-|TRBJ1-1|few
TGTGCCACCAGTCAACAGGGCTTGGGTGAAGCTTTCTTT
CATSQQGLGEAFF
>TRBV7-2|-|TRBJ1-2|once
TGCGCCAGCAGCCAGACGTCCGGGGGAAGGGGCTATGGCTACACCTTC
CASSQTSGGRGYGYTF
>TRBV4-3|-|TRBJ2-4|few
TGCGCCAGCAGCCAAGAAATGGGGGGCATTCAGTACTTC
CASSQEMGGIQYF
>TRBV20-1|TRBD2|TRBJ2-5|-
TGCAGTGCTAGAGTAGCGGGGGGGCCAAAAGAGACCCAGTACTTC
CSARVAGGPKETQYF
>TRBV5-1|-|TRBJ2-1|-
TGCGCCGGCAGCTCCGGAGGCATGAACAATGAGCAGTTCTTC
CAGSSGGMNNEQFF
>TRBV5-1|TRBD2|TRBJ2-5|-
TGCGCCAGCAGCCGGGCTAGCGGGGGGTTTGAGACCCAGTACTTC
CASSRASGGFETQYF
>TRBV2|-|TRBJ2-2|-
TGTGCCAGCACCGGGCTAGCGTTCGGCTGGGAGCTGTTTTTT
CASTGLAFGWELFF
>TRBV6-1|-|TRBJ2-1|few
TGTGCCAGCAGTGATGGCGGGGCCACCTACAATGAGCAGTTCTTC
CASSDGGATYNEQFF
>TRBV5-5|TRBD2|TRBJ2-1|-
TGTGCCAGCAGCTTGGCGGGAGGGGTCTTTAGCAATGAGCAGTTCTTC
CASSLAGGVFSNEQFF
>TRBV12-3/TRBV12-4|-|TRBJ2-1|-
TGTGCCAGCAGTGGCCGGGACACCTCCTACAATGAGCAGTTCTTC
CASSGRDTSYNEQFF
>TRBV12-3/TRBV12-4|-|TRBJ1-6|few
TGTGCCAGCAGTTTAGATCCCCGAAATTCACCCCTCCACTTT
CASSLDPRNSPLHF
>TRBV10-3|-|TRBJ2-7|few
TGTGCCATCAGTGAGTCCCCCGTGAAAGCTTCCTACGAGCAGTACTTC
CAISESPVKASYEQYF
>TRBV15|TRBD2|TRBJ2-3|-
TGTGCCACCAGAGGAACGGGCGGGGGTCCCGATACGCAGTATTTT
CATRGTGGGPDTQYF
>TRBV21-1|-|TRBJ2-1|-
TGTGCCAGCAGCAAAAAGGTACTCCTAGGGTATGAGCAGTTCTTC
CASSKKVLLGYEQFF
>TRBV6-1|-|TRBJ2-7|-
TGTGCCAGCTCCCCCCATTTTAGTTACGAGCAGTACTTC
CASSPHFSYEQYF
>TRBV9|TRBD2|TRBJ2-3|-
TGTACCAGCAGCGTAACTAGCGGGGTTAGCACAGATACGCAGTATTTT
CTSSVTSGVSTDTQYF
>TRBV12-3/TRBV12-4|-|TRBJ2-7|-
TGTGCCAGCAGACCTACCGGGGCGAGGAGCTCCTACGAGCAGTACTTC
CASRPTGARSSYEQYF
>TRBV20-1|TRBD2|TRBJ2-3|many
TGCAGTGCTAGGCCCCAGTCTAGCGGGGTGGCAGATACGCAGTATTTT
CSARPQSSGVADTQYF
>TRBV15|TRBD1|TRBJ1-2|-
TGTGCCACCAGCAGAGATGGGACAGGGCCTCTCTATGGCTACACCTTC
CATSRDGTGPLYGYTF
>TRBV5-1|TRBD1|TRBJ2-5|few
TGCGCCAGCAGCCGAGGGACAGCGTACCAAGAGACCCAGTACTTC
CASSRGTAYQETQYF
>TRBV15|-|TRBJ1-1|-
TGTGCCACCGGGGCAGGACCGAACACTGAAGCTTTCTTT
CATGAGPNTEAFF
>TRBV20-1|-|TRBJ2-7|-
TGCAGTGCTAGGACTAGGTACGAGCAGTACTTC
CSARTRYEQYF
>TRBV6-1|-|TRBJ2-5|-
TGTGCCAGCAGTGAAGCTCCGGCAGAACAGGGAGGTTTACAAGAGACCCAGTACTTC
CASSEAPAEQGGLQETQYF
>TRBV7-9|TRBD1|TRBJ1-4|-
TGTGCCAGCAGCTTAGCCCAGGGGGGGGATGAAAAACTGTTTTTT
CASSLAQGGDEKLFF
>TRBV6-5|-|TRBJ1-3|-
TGTGCCACCTCTAAAGCGGGGGCGTCTGGAAACACCATATATTTT
CATSKAGASGNTIYF
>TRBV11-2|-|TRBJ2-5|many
TGTGCCAGCAGCTTAGGTATCGGGAAAGAGACCCAGTACTTC
CASSLGIGKETQYF
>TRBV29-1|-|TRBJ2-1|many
TGCAGCGTTGATAGGGGATCGAATGAGCAGTTCTTC
CSVDRGSNEQFF
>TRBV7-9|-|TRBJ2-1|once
TGTGCCAGCAGCTTTGTAGCGGCATACAATGAGCAGTTCTTC
CASSFVAAYNEQFF
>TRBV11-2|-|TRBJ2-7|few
TGTGCCAGCAGCTTAGATTCAGGGGCCTACGAGCAGTACTTC
CASSLDSGAYEQYF
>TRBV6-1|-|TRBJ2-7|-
TGTGCCAGCAGTGACCTCGGCAGGGGAACCTACGAGCAGTACTTC
CASSDLGRGTYEQYF
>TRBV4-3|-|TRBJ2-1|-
-
CASSQALDKAYNEQFF